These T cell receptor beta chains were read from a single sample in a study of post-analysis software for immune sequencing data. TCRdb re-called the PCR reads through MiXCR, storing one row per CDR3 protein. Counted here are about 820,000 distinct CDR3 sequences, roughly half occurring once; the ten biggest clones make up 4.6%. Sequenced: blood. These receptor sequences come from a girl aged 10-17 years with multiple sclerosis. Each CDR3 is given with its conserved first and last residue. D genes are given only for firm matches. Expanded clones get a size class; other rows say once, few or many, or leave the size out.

TGTGCCAGCAGCTTAATGCTTGGCGGGAGCACAGATACGCAGTATTTT	CASSLMLGGSTDTQYF	.	.	TRBV7-3	TRBJ2-3
TGCAGCTCCTGGCTAGGGGGGTACACTGAAGCTTTCTTT	CSSWLGGYTEAFF	.	few	TRBV29-1	TRBJ1-1
TGCAGTGTTTCGACTAGCGGGGCCTACGAGCAGTACTTC	CSVSTSGAYEQYF	TRBD2	few	TRBV20-1	TRBJ2-7
TGCAGTGCTCGTACGGGTAATGAAAAACTGTTTTTT	CSARTGNEKLFF	.	.	TRBV20-1	TRBJ1-4
TGCGCCAGCAGCCAGGCAGGGGTGCAGTACTTC	CASSQAGVQYF	.	.	TRBV4-1	TRBJ2-4
TGTGCCAGCAGCTTAGGTCCAGCGGGGGGGCCTAAGGGTGAGCAGTTCTTC	CASSLGPAGGPKGEQFF	TRBD2	.	TRBV7-2	TRBJ2-1
TGTGCCAGCAGCTTAATCGGAAGGAATGAGCAGTTCTTC	CASSLIGRNEQFF	.	.	TRBV7-3	TRBJ2-1
TGTGCCAGCAGCCAGGCGGAGGGAGCAGGTCATGAGCAGTTCTTC	CASSQAEGAGHEQFF	.	.	TRBV4-2	TRBJ2-1
TGTGCCACCAGTGACCCCGGGAGAAACTATGGCTACACCTTC	CATSDPGRNYGYTF	.	.	TRBV24-1	TRBJ1-2
TGTGCCAGCAGTTCCACGCGCGGACTAGCGGGAGGTACCAATGAGCAGTTCTTC	CASSSTRGLAGGTNEQFF	TRBD2	.	TRBV12-3/TRBV12-4	TRBJ2-1
TGTGCCAGCAGCCAGAGGGCCTGGGGAAATTCACCCCTCCACTTT	CASSQRAWGNSPLHF	.	.	TRBV7-3	TRBJ1-6
TGTGCCAGCAGCCAAGATCCTGGCAGGGGAGCGCAGTACTTC	CASSQDPGRGAQYF	.	.	TRBV3-1	TRBJ2-7